The 2 T cell receptor beta chains below were found in one sample sequenced in a study of blood T cell repertoires in COVID-19. TCRdb's table, derived via immunoSEQ multiplex PCR, lists solely in-frame clones and lacks some. The table includes about 26,000 clones, roughly 90% detected once. Sequenced: peripheral blood. Receptors originate from a human donor in a cohort sampled during active COVID-19.

The chain couples TRBV7-6 to TRBJ2-2, with D possibly matching TRBD1 (6 bases). V was trimmed by 5 bases and J by 3 bases, leaving 13 bases between them. The CDR3 runs to 15 residues. Germline CDR1 SGHVS, CDR2 FNYEAQ. CDR3 sequence: CASSPRTDHTGELFF. The CDR3 DNA reads TGTGCCAGCAGCCCCCGGACAGATCACACCGGGGAGCTGTTTTTT. The full variable domain, in which reference TRBV7-6 and TRBJ2-2 provide the parts outside the CDR3, is GAGVSQSPRYKVTKRGQDVALRCDPISGHVSLYWYRQALGQGPEFLTYFNYEAQQDKSGLPNDRFSAERPEGSISTLTIQRTEQRDSAMYRCASSPRTDHTGELFFGEGSRLTVL.

This clone was counted only a few times. The genes are TRBV27 and TRBJ2-7, with TRBD2 matching 10 bases. CDR3 size: 15 residues. Germline assignment: CDR1 MNHEY and CDR2 SMNVEV (reference sequence). Trimming removed 6 bases from V and 4 bases from J; junction bases left unmatched: 9. CDR3 in DNA: TGTGCCAGCAGAACTAGCGGGACCGGCATTTACGAGCAGTACTTC. This sequence encodes CASRTSGTGIYEQYF.